What follows is one TCR beta chain and its context. There is no known antigen for this receptor. Per-nucleotide qualities are absent, and no much larger clonotype sits a single base away. CDR1 MDHEN and CDR2 SYDVKM were looked up in the germline V gene. From the cysteine through the phenylalanine, the CDR3 covers 16 amino acids. The retained sequence is limited to the CDR3, 48 bases, with the frame set at the first base. Relative to germline, V is missing 3 bases and J is missing 3 bases, with 5 bases of the junction outside any gene match. TCRbeta CDR3 regions were amplified from genomic DNA by means of the immunoSEQ Assay, a bias-controlled multiplex PCR. The original pipeline was this. The number of nucleated cells in each sample was estimated from the amplification of reference gene primers within the assay. To quantify the absolute abundance of each unique TCRbeta CDR3 rearrangement, sequence reads were collapsed and filtered. For each sample, productive Simpson clonality was calculated as the square root of Simpson's diversity index over productive rearrangements. TCRdb holds this immuneACCESS table with in-frame rearrangements only. Some clones are missing; in checked studies, unresolved V genes explain under half, and the rest has no known cause. D and trimming come from the DNA, and the V and J calls and clone size come from that table. The sample has 120,000 to 150,000 clones on record, about 80% of them singletons. The top ten clonotypes cover 5.5% to 7% of the sample.

Each collaborating institution followed its own protocols to collect whole blood in K2EDTA tubes. For TCRbeta analysis, collaborators shipped samples in one of three forms: frozen whole blood, isolated PBMCs, or DNA extracted from either of those sample types. This entry belongs to a study of blood T cell repertoires in COVID-19 (dated by TCRdb to 2018 to 2020). With respect to the entire study: Samples from collaborators originated in the United States, Italy and Spain and spanned both the acute and convalescent phases of COVID-19. The prospective study material was composed of cDNA or gDNA derived from T cells, B-cell-depleted T cells, or PBMCs. The dataset comprised deeply sampled blood TCRbeta repertoires from subjects exposed to, actively infected with, or recovered from COVID-19. The repertoires were released in a freely available public database intended as a resource for research on the immune response to SARS-CoV-2. The samples were drawn from the first 160 participants of the ongoing ImmuneRACE study and from 950 to 1,500 subjects provided by 6 global collaborators. Sample metadata almost always included a de-identified subject ID, COVID-19 status, age in years and sex. Where available, HLA class I and class II types were obtained from metadata supplied by the sample provider rather than from assay-based typing. Results the study describes overall, beyond this receptor: The amount of clinical and demographic metadata varied by source and participant and was provided uncurated.

This receptor was taken from a human donor in a cohort sampled during active COVID-19. Sequencing was performed on peripheral blood. The sequence links TRBV28 to TRBJ1-5, and 10 junction bases match TRBD1. The DNA is as follows: TGTGCCAGCAGTTTCGGACAGGGGGTTAACAATCAGCCCCAGCATTTT. It translates as CASSFGQGVNNQPQHF.